This T cell receptor (beta chain) stems from a study of T cell responses to AZD1222 COVID-19 vaccine. Study-level points and caveats: Every sample of the repertoires postdated the peak T cell response. Increases in Spike-specific TCR breadth and depth were seen after two AZD1222 doses. It should be noted that donors were predominantly white British and more often female, and clonal diversity was possibly underestimated.

The protocol was immunoSEQ multiplex PCR, while the TCRdb copy is restricted to in-frame clones and leaves out a portion. This table holds roughly 70,000 clones, 79% found once. This CDR3 is 16 amino acids long. The J segment lost 9 bases and the V segment lost 0 bases, leaving 5 bases of the junction unmatched. CDR1 and CDR2 from the germline V gene are MNHEY and SVGAGI. With regard to this clone: Its antigen is currently unknown.

Sequences were derived from peripheral blood, sampled on day 0 of MenACWY control vaccination. The chain recombines TRBV6-5 with TRBJ2-2; 12 bases are shared with TRBD2. This receptor was taken from an adult in good health. The CDR3 nucleotides read TGTGCCAGCAGTTACTCGACTAGCGGGGGAGGATGGGAGCTGTTTTTT. This encodes CASSYSTSGGGWELFF.